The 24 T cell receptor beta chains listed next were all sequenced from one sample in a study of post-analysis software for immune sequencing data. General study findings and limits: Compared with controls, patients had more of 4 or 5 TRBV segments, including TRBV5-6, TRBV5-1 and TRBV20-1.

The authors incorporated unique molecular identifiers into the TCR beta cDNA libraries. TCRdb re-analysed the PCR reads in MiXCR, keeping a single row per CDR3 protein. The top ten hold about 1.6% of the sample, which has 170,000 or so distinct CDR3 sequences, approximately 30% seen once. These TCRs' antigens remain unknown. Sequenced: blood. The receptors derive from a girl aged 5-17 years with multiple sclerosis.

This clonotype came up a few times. The CDR3 coding sequence is TGTGCCAGCAGCTTGTTACAGGTTTCCTACAATGAGCAGTTCTTC. It codes for CASSLLQVSYNEQFF. This chain uses TRBV7-2 with TRBJ2-1; TRBD1 might be the D (5 bases). Trimming removed 3 bases at V and 1 base at J, with 10 bases between. Germline V lookup: CDR1 SGHTA, CDR2 FQGNSA. The CDR3 is made up of 15 amino acids.

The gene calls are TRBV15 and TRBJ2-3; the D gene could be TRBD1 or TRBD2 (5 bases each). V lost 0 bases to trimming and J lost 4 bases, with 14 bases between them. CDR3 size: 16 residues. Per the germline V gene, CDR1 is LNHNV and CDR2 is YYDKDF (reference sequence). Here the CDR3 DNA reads TGTGCCACCAGCAGAGAGGGACGGATTCTGGCAGATACGCAGTATTTT. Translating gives CATSREGRILADTQYF.

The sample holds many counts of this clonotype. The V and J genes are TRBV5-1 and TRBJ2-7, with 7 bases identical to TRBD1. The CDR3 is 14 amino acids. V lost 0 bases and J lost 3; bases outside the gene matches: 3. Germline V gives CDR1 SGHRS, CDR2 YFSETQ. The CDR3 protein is CASSLEQGFYEQYF. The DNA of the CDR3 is TGCGCCAGCAGCTTGGAACAGGGGTTCTACGAGCAGTACTTC.

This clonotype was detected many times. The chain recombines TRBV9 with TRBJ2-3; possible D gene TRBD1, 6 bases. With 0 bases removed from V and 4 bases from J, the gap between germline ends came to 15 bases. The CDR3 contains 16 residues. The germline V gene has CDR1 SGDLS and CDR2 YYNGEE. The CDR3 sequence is CASSVAPQGLADTQYF. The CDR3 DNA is TGTGCCAGCAGCGTAGCCCCACAGGGTTTGGCAGATACGCAGTATTTT. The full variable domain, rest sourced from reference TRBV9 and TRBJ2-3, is DSGVTQTPKHLITATGQRVTLRCSPRSGDLSVYWYQQSLDQGLQFLIQYYNGEERAKGNILERFSAQQFPDLHSELNLSSLELGDSALYFCASSVAPQGLADTQYFGPGTRLTVL.

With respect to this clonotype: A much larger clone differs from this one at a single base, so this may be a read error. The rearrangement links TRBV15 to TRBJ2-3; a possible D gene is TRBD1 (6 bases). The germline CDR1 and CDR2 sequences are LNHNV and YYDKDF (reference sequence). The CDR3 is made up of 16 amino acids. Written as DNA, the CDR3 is TGTGCCGCCAGCACCCCAGGGGAGACACACAAAGATACGCAGTATTTT. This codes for CAASTPGETHKDTQYF.

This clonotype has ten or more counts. CDR3 sequence reads: CATSRTGRTYEQYF. The CDR3 DNA reads as TGTGCCACCAGCAGGACAGGGAGGACCTACGAGCAGTACTTC. The chain has TRBV15 and TRBJ2-7; the D gene is possibly TRBD1 (7 bases). Per germline, CDR1 LNHNV and CDR2 YYDKDF (reference sequence). This CDR3 spans 14 amino acids. V lost 3 bases and J 2 bases, leaving 11 bases between the germline ends.

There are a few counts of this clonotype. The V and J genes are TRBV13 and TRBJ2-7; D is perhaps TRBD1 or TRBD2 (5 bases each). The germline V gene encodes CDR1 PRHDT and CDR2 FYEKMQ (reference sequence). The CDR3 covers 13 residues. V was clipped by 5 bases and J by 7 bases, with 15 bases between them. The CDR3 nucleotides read TGTGCCAGCAGCCCACAGGCCTGGGGGGAGCAGTACTTC. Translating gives CASSPQAWGEQYF.

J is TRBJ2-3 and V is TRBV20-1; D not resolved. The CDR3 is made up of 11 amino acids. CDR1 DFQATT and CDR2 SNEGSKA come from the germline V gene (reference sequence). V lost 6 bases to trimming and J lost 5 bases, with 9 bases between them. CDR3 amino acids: CSALVGDTQYF. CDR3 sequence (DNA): TGCAGTGCCCTAGTGGGAGATACGCAGTATTTT.

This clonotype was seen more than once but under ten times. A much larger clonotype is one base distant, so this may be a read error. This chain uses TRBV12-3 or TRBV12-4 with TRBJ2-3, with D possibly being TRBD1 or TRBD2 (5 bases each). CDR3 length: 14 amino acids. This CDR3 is CASSWGPSTDAQYF. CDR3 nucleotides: TGTGCCAGCAGTTGGGGACCGAGCACAGATGCGCAGTATTTT.

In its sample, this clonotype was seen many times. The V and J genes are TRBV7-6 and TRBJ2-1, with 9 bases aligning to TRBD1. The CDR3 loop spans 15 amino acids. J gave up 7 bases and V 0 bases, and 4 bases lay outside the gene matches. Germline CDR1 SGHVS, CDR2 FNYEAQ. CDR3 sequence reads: CASSLAQGAGNEQFF. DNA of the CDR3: TGTGCCAGCAGCTTAGCACAGGGGGCGGGAAATGAGCAGTTCTTC.

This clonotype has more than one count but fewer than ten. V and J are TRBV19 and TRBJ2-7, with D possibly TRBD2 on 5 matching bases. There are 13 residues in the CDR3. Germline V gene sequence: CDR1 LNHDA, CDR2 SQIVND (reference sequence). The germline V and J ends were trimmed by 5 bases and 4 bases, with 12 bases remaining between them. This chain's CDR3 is CASSLGLIYEQYF. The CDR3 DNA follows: TGTGCCAGTAGTCTAGGACTGATTTACGAGCAGTACTTC.

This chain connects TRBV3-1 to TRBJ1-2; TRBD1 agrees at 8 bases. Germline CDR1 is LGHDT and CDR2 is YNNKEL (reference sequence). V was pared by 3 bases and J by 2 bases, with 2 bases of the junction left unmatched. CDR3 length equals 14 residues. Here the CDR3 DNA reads TGTGCCAGCAGCCAGAGGGACAGGAACTATGGCTACACCTTC. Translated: CASSQRDRNYGYTF.

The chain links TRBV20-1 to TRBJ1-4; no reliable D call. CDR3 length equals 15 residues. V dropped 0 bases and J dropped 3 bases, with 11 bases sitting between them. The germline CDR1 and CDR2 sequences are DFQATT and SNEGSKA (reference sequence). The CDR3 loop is CSARDSRHSNEKLFF. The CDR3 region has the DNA TGCAGTGCTAGAGATTCACGGCACTCTAATGAAAAACTGTTTTTT.

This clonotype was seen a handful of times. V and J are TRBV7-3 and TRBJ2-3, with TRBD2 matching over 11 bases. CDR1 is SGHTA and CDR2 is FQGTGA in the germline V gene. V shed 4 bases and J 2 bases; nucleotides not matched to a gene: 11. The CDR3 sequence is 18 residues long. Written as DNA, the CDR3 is TGTGCCAGCAGCTCCTTGGGCACTAGCGGGGGCACCACAGATACGCAGTATTTT. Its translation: CASSSLGTSGGTTDTQYF.

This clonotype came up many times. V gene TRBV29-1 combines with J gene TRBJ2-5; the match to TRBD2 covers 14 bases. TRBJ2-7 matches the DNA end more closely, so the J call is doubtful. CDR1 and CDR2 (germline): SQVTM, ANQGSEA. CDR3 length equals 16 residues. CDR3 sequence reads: CSVQQRLAGGSGEQYF. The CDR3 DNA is TGCAGCGTCCAACAGCGACTAGCGGGAGGGTCCGGCGAGCAGTACTTC.

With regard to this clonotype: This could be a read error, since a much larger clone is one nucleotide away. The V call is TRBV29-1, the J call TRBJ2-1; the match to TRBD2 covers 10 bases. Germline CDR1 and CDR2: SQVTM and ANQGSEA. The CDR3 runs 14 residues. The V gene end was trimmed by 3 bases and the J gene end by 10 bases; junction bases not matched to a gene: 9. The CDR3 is CSVEEREGTYEQFF. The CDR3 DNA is TGCAGCGTTGAGGAGCGGGAGGGCACCTACGAGCAGTTCTTC.

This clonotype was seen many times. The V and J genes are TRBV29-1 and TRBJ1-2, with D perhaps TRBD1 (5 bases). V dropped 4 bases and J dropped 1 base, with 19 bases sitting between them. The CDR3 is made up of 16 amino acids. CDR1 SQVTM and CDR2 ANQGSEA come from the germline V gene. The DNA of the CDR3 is TGCAGCGTTGGTAATCACAGGCCCTTTAATAACTATGGCTACACCTTC. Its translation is CSVGNHRPFNNYGYTF. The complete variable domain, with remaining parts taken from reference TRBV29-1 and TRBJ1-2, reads SAVISQKPSRDICQRGTSLTIQCQVDSQVTMMFWYRQQPGQSLTLIATANQGSEATYESGFVIDKFPISRPNLTFSTLTVSNMSPEDSSIYLCSVGNHRPFNNYGYTFGSGTRLTVV.

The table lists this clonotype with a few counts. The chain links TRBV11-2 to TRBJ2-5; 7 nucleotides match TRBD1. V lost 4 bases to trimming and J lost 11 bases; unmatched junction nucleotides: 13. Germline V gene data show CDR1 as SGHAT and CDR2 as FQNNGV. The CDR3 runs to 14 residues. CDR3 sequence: CASSSIGTVNEQYF. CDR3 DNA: TGTGCCAGCAGCTCGATCGGGACAGTTAATGAGCAGTACTTC.

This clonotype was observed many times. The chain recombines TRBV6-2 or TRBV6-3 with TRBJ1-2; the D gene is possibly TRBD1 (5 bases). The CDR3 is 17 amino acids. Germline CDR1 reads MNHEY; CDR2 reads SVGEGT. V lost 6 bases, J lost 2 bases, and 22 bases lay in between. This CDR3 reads CASRRRDRLFDNYGYTF. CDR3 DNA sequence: TGTGCCAGCAGGCGACGGGACCGACTTTTTGACAACTATGGCTACACCTTC.

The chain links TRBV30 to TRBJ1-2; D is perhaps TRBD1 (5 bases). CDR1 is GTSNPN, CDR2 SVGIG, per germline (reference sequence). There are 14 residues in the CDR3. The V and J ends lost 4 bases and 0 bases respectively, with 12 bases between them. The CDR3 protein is CAWKRSGTNYGYTF. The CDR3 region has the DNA TGTGCCTGGAAGAGGTCAGGGACTAACTATGGCTACACCTTC.

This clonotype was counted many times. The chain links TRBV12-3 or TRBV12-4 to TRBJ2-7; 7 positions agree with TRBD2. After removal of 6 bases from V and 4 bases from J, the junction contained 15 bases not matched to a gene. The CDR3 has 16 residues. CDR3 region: CASRGRRGSGHYEQYF. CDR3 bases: TGTGCCAGCAGGGGGCGCCGGGGTAGCGGGCATTACGAGCAGTACTTC.

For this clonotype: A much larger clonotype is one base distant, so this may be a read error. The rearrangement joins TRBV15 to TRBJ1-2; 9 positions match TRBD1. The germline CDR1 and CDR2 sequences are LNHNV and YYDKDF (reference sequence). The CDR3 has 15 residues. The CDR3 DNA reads TGTGCCACCAGAAGAGACAGGGGGATGCACTATGGCTACACCTTC. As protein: CATRRDRGMHYGYTF.

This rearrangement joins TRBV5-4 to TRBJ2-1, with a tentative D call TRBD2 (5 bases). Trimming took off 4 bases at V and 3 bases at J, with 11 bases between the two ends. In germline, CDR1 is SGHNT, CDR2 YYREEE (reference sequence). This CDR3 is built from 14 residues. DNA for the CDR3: TGTGCCAGCAGCGTCTTAGGACTCTACAATGAGCAGTTCTTC. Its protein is CASSVLGLYNEQFF.

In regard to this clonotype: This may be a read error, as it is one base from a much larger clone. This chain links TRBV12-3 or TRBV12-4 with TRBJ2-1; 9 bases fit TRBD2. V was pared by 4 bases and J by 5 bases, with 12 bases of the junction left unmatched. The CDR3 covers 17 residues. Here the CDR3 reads CASSSGTSRRADNEQFF. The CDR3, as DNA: TGTGCCAGCAGTTCCGGGACTAGCAGGAGGGCCGACAATGAGCAGTTCTTC.